The source of this T cell receptor (beta chain) is a study of CD4 T cells in relation to SARS-CoV-2 and coronaviruses. Across the whole study: No peptide or an HIV-1 Nef peptide pool served as negative control.

The CDR3 covers 13 residues. Germline CDR1 and CDR2: WNHNN and SYGVQD (reference sequence). Trimming stripped 1 base from V and 2 bases from J, with 5 bases between. A note on this clone: Its antigen is not identified.

Unexposed donor CD4+ T cells date from about 2011-2018, before the COVID-19 pandemic. CD4+ T cells were isolated from the cells after around eleven days of culture. TCRdb keeps only in-frame clones here, not all; method: immunoSEQ multiplex PCR. The sample contains approximately 25,000 clones, roughly 80% of which appear only once. Sample: CD4+ T cells from PBMCs, cultured in vitro. The chain carries TRBV10-1 and TRBJ2-5; D ambiguous. The sequence was obtained from a human donor in good health. The CDR3 protein is CASSEFEQETQYF. DNA for the CDR3: TGCGCCAGCAGTGAGTTTGAACAAGAGACCCAGTACTTC.